Below, 13 T cell receptor beta chains from the same sample are listed, as sequenced in a study of blood T cells in healthy people across ages. A sample-barcoded 5' primer and a J-beta primer mix were used in a second PCR of roughly 6 to 11 cycles. TCRdb re-analysed the 5' RACE reads in MiXCR, keeping a single row per CDR3 protein. The sample lists about 1.5 million distinct CDR3 sequences, approximately 42% occurring once. The specimen sequenced was blood. These receptors came from a woman aged 18-29 years in good health.

This clonotype has a count of ten or more. The chain recombines TRBV29-1 with TRBJ1-4; 10 nucleotides agree with TRBD1. Germline V gene lookup returns CDR1 SQVTM and CDR2 ANQGSEA. Trimming took 4 bases from V and 8 from J; bases not matched to a gene: 4. The CDR3 runs 13 residues. CDR3 DNA: TGCAGCGTTGGGGGGACAGGGGCAGAAAAACTGTTTTTT. Its protein is CSVGGTGAEKLFF.

The chain combines TRBV10-3 with TRBJ2-3; weak D call: TRBD1 (5 bases). V lost 7 bases, J lost 6 bases, and 17 bases lay in between. This CDR3 has 14 residues. CDR1 and CDR2 from the germline V gene are ENHRY and SYGVKD. The CDR3 sequence is CAITSGNLEDTQYF. CDR3 nucleotide sequence: TGTGCCATCACCTCAGGGAATCTGGAGGATACGCAGTATTTT.

This clonotype was seen a few times. The V call is TRBV15, the J call TRBJ2-1, with TRBD2 matching over 7 bases. The ends lost 0 bases at V and 7 bases at J; junction bases unmatched: 9. In germline, CDR1 is LNHNV, CDR2 YYDKDF (reference sequence). This CDR3 has 16 amino acids. The CDR3: CATSRDLGAGVNEQFF. The CDR3 DNA reads TGTGCCACCAGCAGAGATCTTGGGGCGGGGGTGAATGAGCAGTTCTTC.

With regard to this clonotype: Mismatch with germline at one junction end may stem from a read error. The chain is built from TRBV5-1 and TRBJ2-1, with 16 bases fitting TRBD2. The CDR3 sequence is 18 residues long. Germline-derived CDR1 and CDR2 are SGHRS and YFSETQ. CDR3 residues: CASRLGLAGGPSSWGQFF. In DNA, the CDR3 is TGCGCCAGCAGATTGGGACTAGCGGGGGGGCCTTCCTCCTGGGGGCAGTTCTTC.

The chain joins TRBV7-2 to TRBJ2-3; D is unresolved. This CDR3 has 15 residues. Trimming took 1 base from V and 5 from J, leaving 13 bases between them. CDR1 SGHTA and CDR2 FQGNSA come from the germline V gene. The CDR3: CASSLVLLGIDTQYF. The CDR3 coding sequence is TGTGCCAGCAGCTTAGTGCTGCTGGGGATAGATACGCAGTATTTT.

This clonotype was detected a few times. The chain has TRBV27 and TRBJ1-2; 9 nucleotides match TRBD1. This CDR3 has 15 amino acids. The J segment lost 9 bases and the V segment lost 3 bases, leaving 11 bases of the junction unmatched. From germline, CDR1 is MNHEY and CDR2 SMNVEV (reference sequence). CDR3 in DNA: TGTGCCAGCAGTTTCCGCTGGGGGACAGGGACCAGCTACACCTTC. Protein product: CASSFRWGTGTSYTF.

Turning to this clonotype: At one end, the junction sequence differs from germline, possibly due to a read error. The chain combines TRBV12-3 or TRBV12-4 with TRBJ1-2; 11 positions match TRBD1. The CDR3 loop spans 14 amino acids. The CDR3 spells CASSTDRGLYDYTF. The DNA of the CDR3 is TGTGCCAGCAGCACGGACAGGGGGCTCTATGACTACACCTTC.

The chain uses TRBV10-3 and TRBJ2-7, with D perhaps TRBD2 (6 bases). CDR3 length: 14 amino acids. V was clipped by 7 bases and J by 1 base, with 14 bases between them. Germline CDR1 is ENHRY and CDR2 is SYGVKD. CDR3 residues: CAIKSGSPSYEQYF. The CDR3 DNA is TGTGCCATCAAAAGCGGGTCGCCATCCTACGAGCAGTACTTC.

This clonotype was seen more than once but under ten times. The chain couples TRBV27 to TRBJ2-7; D gene uncertain. This CDR3 has 15 residues. The V end lost 4 bases, the J end lost 4 bases, and 17 bases lay between the germline ends. Germline assignment: CDR1 MNHEY and CDR2 SMNVEV (reference sequence). In DNA form, the CDR3 reads TGTGCCAGCAGTTCCCCGTCCCGGCGACTTTACGAGCAGTACTTC. This encodes CASSSPSRRLYEQYF.

The rearrangement uses TRBV14 and TRBJ2-7; TRBD2 matches 11 bases. Germline loops: CDR1 SGHDN, CDR2 FVKESK. CDR3 length equals 14 residues. Trimming at V came to 5 bases and at J to 6 bases, leaving 6 bases not matched to a gene. CDR3 sequence (DNA): TGTGCCAGCAGCATACTAGCGGGAGCCATCGAGCAGTACTTC. This codes for CASSILAGAIEQYF.

The chain couples TRBV9 to TRBJ2-7; 7 bases match TRBD1. The length of the CDR3 is 16 residues. The V segment lost 4 bases and the J segment 2 bases; nucleotides outside the gene matches: 12. Germline CDR1 is SGDLS and CDR2 is YYNGEE. The chain's CDR3 is CASSPTSQGETYEQYF. DNA for the CDR3: TGTGCCAGCAGCCCCACCTCCCAGGGGGAAACCTACGAGCAGTACTTC.

The rearrangement links TRBV6-1 to TRBJ2-3; TRBD2 aligns across 7 bases. Trimming at V came to 8 bases and at J to 2 bases, leaving 10 bases not matched to a gene. The CDR3 sequence is 15 residues long. CDR1 MNHNS and CDR2 SASEGT come from the germline V gene. The CDR3 sequence is CASRETGTITDTQYF. Here the CDR3 DNA reads TGTGCCAGCCGCGAGACTGGGACTATCACAGATACGCAGTATTTT.

The CDR3 DNA reads TGTGCCAGCAGTAGGAGGGGCAACTCCTACAATGAGCAGTTCTTC. Amino acid sequence: CASSRRGNSYNEQFF. The chain uses TRBV11-2 and TRBJ2-1; D is possibly TRBD2 (6 bases). V was pared by 6 bases and J by 0 bases, with 12 bases between. This CDR3 spans 15 amino acids. Germline CDR1 reads SGHAT; CDR2 reads FQNNGV.